Listed below are T cell receptor beta chains from one sample, sequenced in a study of cytomegalovirus exposure and HLA in healthy donors. Method: immunoSEQ multiplex PCR; TCRdb's copy keeps in-frame clones and lacks some. The sample lists some 200,000 clones, around four fifths seen once, with roughly 1.5% in the top ten. Sequencing input: PBMCs. The receptor source for this set is a man aged 45-65 years in good health and CMV-seronegative. The CDR3 runs from the conserved cysteine through the conserved F or W. Each record gives: CDR3 DNA, CDR3 protein, clone size, J gene, D gene, V gene. The D gene is left open where the match is weak. The listing skips clone size in some rows; elsewhere it reads once, few, many or a size class.

DNA: TGCGCCAGCAGCCGGCAGGGGACGGGACTAGCTGTTACGCAGTATTTT
CDR3: CASSRQGTGLAVTQYF
size: NA
J: TRBJ2-3
D: TRBD2
V: TRBV4-3

DNA: TGTGCCAGCAGACCCCAGGGGCCGAGAACTGAAGCTTTCTTT
CDR3: CASRPQGPRTEAFF
size: NA
J: TRBJ1-1
D: NA
V: TRBV6-5

DNA: TGTGCCAGCAGCCCTTTGCGGGCGAGCACCGGGGAGCTGTTTTTT
CDR3: CASSPLRASTGELFF
size: NA
J: TRBJ2-2
D: NA
V: TRBV7-2

DNA: TGTGCCAGCGGGACAGGGGGCATTTTTTATGGCTACACCTTC
CDR3: CASGTGGIFYGYTF
size: NA
J: TRBJ1-2
D: TRBD1
V: TRBV6-1

DNA: TGTGCCAGCAGCGTAGAAATCGGCACAGATACGCAGTATTTT
CDR3: CASSVEIGTDTQYF
size: NA
J: TRBJ2-3
D: NA
V: TRBV9

DNA: TGTGCCAGCGGCAACCCGGGACAGGGGGCCGGCGAGCAGTTCTTC
CDR3: CASGNPGQGAGEQFF
size: NA
J: TRBJ2-1
D: TRBD1
V: TRBV6-6

DNA: TGCGCCAGCAGCTTCGGACAGGTTGGTCCGTTTGGCTACACCTTC
CDR3: CASSFGQVGPFGYTF
size: NA
J: TRBJ1-2
D: TRBD1
V: TRBV5-1

DNA: TGTGCCAGCAGCTTAGGGGCGGGAGAGTCTAATACGCAGTATTTT
CDR3: CASSLGAGESNTQYF
size: NA
J: TRBJ2-3
D: TRBD2
V: TRBV7-3

DNA: TGTGCCAGCTCACGGGGGACAGAAGCCTACGAGCAGTACTTC
CDR3: CASSRGTEAYEQYF
size: few
J: TRBJ2-7
D: TRBD1
V: TRBV18

DNA: TGTGCCTGGAGGTCCCGGGAGGGCCGTATTGGAGAGCAGTACTTC
CDR3: CAWRSREGRIGEQYF
size: NA
J: TRBJ2-7
D: TRBD2
V: TRBV30

DNA: TGTGCCAGCAGTATAGGGGTTTCCGTACTCCAGCATTTT
CDR3: CASSIGVSVLQHF
size: NA
J: TRBJ1-5
D: NA
V: TRBV7-8

DNA: TGCGCCAGCAGCCCGACAGGGGCGCGGGAATCACCCCTCCACTTT
CDR3: CASSPTGARESPLHF
size: NA
J: TRBJ1-6
D: TRBD1
V: TRBV5-1

DNA: TGTGCCAGCAGCTTAGGGACTAGCGGGGGGAAGGTAGAGACCCAGTACTTC
CDR3: CASSLGTSGGKVETQYF
size: NA
J: TRBJ2-5
D: TRBD2
V: TRBV7-2

DNA: TGTGCCAGTAGTACGACAGGGTGGGGGACTGAAGCTTTCTTT
CDR3: CASSTTGWGTEAFF
size: NA
J: TRBJ1-1
D: TRBD1
V: TRBV19

DNA: TGTGCCAGTGTGAGCAGGCTGGCTCAGCCCCAGCATTTT
CDR3: CASVSRLAQPQHF
size: NA
J: TRBJ1-5
D: NA
V: TRBV19

DNA: TGTGCCAGCAGCCACCGACAGGGATCCTACGAGCAGTACTTC
CDR3: CASSHRQGSYEQYF
size: few
J: TRBJ2-7
D: TRBD1
V: TRBV4-2

DNA: TGTGCCAGCAGCCGAAGGCAGGGGCTAGCGGGAGTCGAGCAGTACTTC
CDR3: CASSRRQGLAGVEQYF
size: NA
J: TRBJ2-7
D: TRBD2
V: TRBV9

DNA: TGTGCCAGCTCATCGGACAGGCTGAACACTGAAGCTTTCTTT
CDR3: CASSSDRLNTEAFF
size: once
J: TRBJ1-1
D: TRBD1
V: TRBV18

DNA: TGTGCCACCAGCAGGGCCGATATCCAAGAGACCCAGTACTTC
CDR3: CATSRADIQETQYF
size: NA
J: TRBJ2-5
D: NA
V: TRBV15

DNA: TGTGCCAGCAGCCTACTTGGGACAGGGAGTCGGGACGAGCAGTACTTC
CDR3: CASSLLGTGSRDEQYF
size: NA
J: TRBJ2-7
D: TRBD1
V: TRBV7-9

DNA: TGCGCCAGCAGCGTGGTTAGCGGGGGCCGTTCCGCCTACGAGCAGTACTTC
CDR3: CASSVVSGGRSAYEQYF
size: few
J: TRBJ2-7
D: TRBD2
V: TRBV5-1

DNA: TGCGCCAGCAGCTTGGTACGCGGGAGGGCCTCAGATACGCAGTATTTT
CDR3: CASSLVRGRASDTQYF
size: NA
J: TRBJ2-3
D: TRBD2
V: TRBV5-1

DNA: TGTGCCAGTAGTCTTGGGAGGTCGCCGGGGAATGGCTACACCTTC
CDR3: CASSLGRSPGNGYTF
size: NA
J: TRBJ1-2
D: NA
V: TRBV19

DNA: TGTGCCAGCAGCCCAGGGGTACAGGGAACAGATACGCAGTATTTT
CDR3: CASSPGVQGTDTQYF
size: NA
J: TRBJ2-3
D: NA
V: TRBV11-1

DNA: TGTGCCAGCTCACCACGGCCCCCGGGCGGGGGAAACACAGATACGCAGTATTTT
CDR3: CASSPRPPGGGNTDTQYF
size: NA
J: TRBJ2-3
D: TRBD2
V: TRBV18

DNA: TGCGCCAGCAGCCGGGACTACAGGGATGAGCAGTTCTTC
CDR3: CASSRDYRDEQFF
size: once
J: TRBJ2-1
D: NA
V: TRBV5-1

DNA: TGTGCCAGCAGCTTGGGACAGGGTACTTTCTTT
CDR3: CASSLGQGTFF
size: NA
J: TRBJ1-1
D: TRBD1
V: TRBV13

DNA: TGTGCCAGCAGCCCATCCCCGGCCACAGGGTGGAACACTGAAGCTTTCTTT
CDR3: CASSPSPATGWNTEAFF
size: NA
J: TRBJ1-1
D: NA
V: TRBV9

DNA: TGTGCCAGCAGCTTACGACGGGGGGGACAAGAGACCCAGTACTTC
CDR3: CASSLRRGGQETQYF
size: NA
J: TRBJ2-5
D: TRBD2
V: TRBV7-9

DNA: TGTGCTAGTGGTGAAGCGGGGGGAGGGATGTATACGCAGTATTTT
CDR3: CASGEAGGGMYTQYF
size: NA
J: TRBJ2-3
D: TRBD2
V: TRBV12-5

DNA: TGTGCCAGCAGCTTAGTACAGAGCTCCTACGAGCAGTACTTC
CDR3: CASSLVQSSYEQYF
size: NA
J: TRBJ2-7
D: NA
V: TRBV7-9

DNA: TGTGCCAGCAGCTTACAGGGGAATCAGCCCCAGCATTTT
CDR3: CASSLQGNQPQHF
size: NA
J: TRBJ1-5
D: NA
V: TRBV7-9

DNA: TGTGCCAGCAGTTTCTGGTCCACATATGGCTACACCTTC
CDR3: CASSFWSTYGYTF
size: NA
J: TRBJ1-2
D: NA
V: TRBV28

DNA: TGTGCCAGCAGCCAGCCGGGACATCTGAACACTGAAGCTTTCTTT
CDR3: CASSQPGHLNTEAFF
size: NA
J: TRBJ1-1
D: NA
V: TRBV16

DNA: TGCAGCGCTGGACTGGACTCCTACGAGCAGTACTTC
CDR3: CSAGLDSYEQYF
size: NA
J: TRBJ2-7
D: NA
V: TRBV29-1

DNA: TGTGCCAGTAGGAGCCTAGGTGGGTCCTACGAGCAGTACTTC
CDR3: CASRSLGGSYEQYF
size: NA
J: TRBJ2-7
D: NA
V: TRBV19

DNA: TGTGCCAGCAGCCCCCCGGGGGCCGGGGAGCTGTTTTTT
CDR3: CASSPPGAGELFF
size: NA
J: TRBJ2-2
D: NA
V: TRBV9